The 22 T cell receptor beta chains listed next were all sequenced from one sample in a study of blood T cell repertoires in COVID-19 (dated by TCRdb to 2020 to 2022). The library was made by the immunoSEQ multiplex PCR assay. In TCRdb, the immuneACCESS table is reduced to in-frame sequences with V and J assigned. These tables do not hold every clone; where another copy was compared, an unresolved V gene accounts for under half, and the others remain unexplained. The sample contains some 120,000 clones, around 83% of them found a single time. The ten largest clonotypes hold roughly 17% of the sample. Sequences were obtained from peripheral blood. These receptor sequences come from a woman in her 50s with acute or convalescent COVID-19.

For this clone: The sample carries other DNA sequences with the same CDR3. The chain carries TRBV3-1 (or the pseudogene TRBV3-2) and TRBJ2-6, with D unresolved. V was shortened by 4 bases and J by 0 bases, with 7 bases between the two germline ends. The CDR3 has 15 residues. Germline V CDR1 and CDR2: LGHDT, YNNKEL (reference sequence). For the CDR3, the DNA is TGTGCCAGCAGCCCTTCCCTCTCTGGGGCCAACGTCCTGACTTTC. It is translated as CASSPSLSGANVLTF.

This clone was found a few times. The gene calls are TRBV4-1 and TRBJ2-7, with D possibly being TRBD1 (5 bases). Germline loops: CDR1 MGHRA, CDR2 YSYEKL. This CDR3 contains 17 residues. The germline V and J ends were trimmed by 2 bases and 2 bases, with 19 bases remaining between them. Here the CDR3 reads CASSQYEGAGQTYEQYF. CDR3 in DNA: TGCGCCAGCAGCCAATATGAAGGGGCAGGTCAGACCTACGAGCAGTACTTC.

The chain recombines TRBV6-6 with TRBJ1-2; 7 positions match TRBD1. Trimming removed 0 bases from V and 6 bases from J; junction bases left unmatched: 4. Germline V gives CDR1 MNHNY, CDR2 SVGAGI (reference sequence). The CDR3 extends over 14 amino acids. The DNA of the CDR3 is TGTGCCAGCAGTTACTCGAAAGGGGGCAATGGCTACACCTTC. Protein: CASSYSKGGNGYTF.

This clone appeared a single time. The rearrangement links TRBV5-1 to TRBJ2-2; 8 positions match TRBD1. CDR3 length: 16 amino acids. Germline lookup yields CDR1 SGHRS and CDR2 YFSETQ. With V trimmed by 4 bases and J by 0 bases, 5 bases remained unmatched. The CDR3 bases are TGCGCCAGCAGCAATGACAGGGGCTCGAACACCGGGGAGCTGTTTTTT. Translated, it gives CASSNDRGSNTGELFF.

This rearrangement joins TRBV19 to TRBJ1-4, with 7 bases aligning to TRBD1. The CDR3 consists of 15 residues. Germline CDR1 is LNHDA and CDR2 is SQIVND (reference sequence). Trimming at V came to 3 bases and at J to 4 bases, leaving 5 bases not matched to a gene. This chain's CDR3 is CASSIGGTDNEKLFF. Here the CDR3 DNA reads TGTGCCAGTAGTATTGGCGGGACAGATAATGAAAAACTGTTTTTT.

The gene calls are TRBV19 and TRBJ1-2; D unclear. This CDR3 is built from 14 residues. The ends were cut back, 4 bases at V and 1 base at J, with 10 bases in the middle. Germline V gene data show CDR1 as LNHDA and CDR2 as SQIVND (reference sequence). In nucleotides, the CDR3 is TGTGCCAGTAGTAGACCGGGATTTAACTATGGCTACACCTTC. Amino acid sequence: CASSRPGFNYGYTF.

V and J are TRBV6-5 and TRBJ2-3, with D tentatively TRBD2 (6 bases). Germline V gives CDR1 MNHEY, CDR2 SVGAGI. The CDR3 loop spans 14 amino acids. Between the trimmed V and J ends, which lost 7 bases and 2 bases, there was a span of 13 bases. As DNA, the CDR3 is TGTGCCAGCAAGGTGGCGGGAATCACAGATACGCAGTATTTT. This translates into CASKVAGITDTQYF.

The V gene is TRBV19, the J gene TRBJ2-6; 9 positions agree with TRBD1. Germline CDR1 reads LNHDA; CDR2 reads SQIVND (reference sequence). J was trimmed by 0 bases and V by 6 bases; bases with no gene match: 9. The CDR3 covers 18 residues. Here the CDR3 reads CASSGPGTGHSGANVLTF. CDR3 sequence (DNA): TGTGCCAGTAGCGGTCCCGGGACAGGGCACTCTGGGGCCAACGTCCTGACTTTC.

The chain uses TRBV30 and TRBJ1-6; D unresolved. CDR1 GTSNPN and CDR2 SVGIG come from the germline V gene (reference sequence). The ends were cut back, 0 bases at V and 0 bases at J, with 15 bases in the middle. CDR3 size: 18 residues. The DNA for the CDR3 is TGTGCCTGGAGTGTGTTTCCGCCACCGAGCTCCTATAATTCACCCCTCCACTTT. Its protein is CAWSVFPPPSSYNSPLHF.

The chain links TRBV6-5 to TRBJ1-5; D unresolved. V gave up 7 bases and J gave up 0 bases, with 13 bases separating them. The CDR3 is 15 amino acids. The germline V gene has CDR1 MNHEY and CDR2 SVGAGI. DNA for the CDR3: TGTGCCAGCAATCCCAACAGCAATAGCAATCAGCCCCAGCATTTT. It is translated as CASNPNSNSNQPQHF.

The chain employs TRBV6-1 and TRBJ1-6; D unclear. Germline V CDR1 and CDR2: MNHNS, SASEGT. The CDR3 has 14 residues. The ends were cut back, 2 bases at V and 7 bases at J, with 9 bases in the middle. As DNA, the CDR3 is TGTGCCAGCAGTGAAAAGGCGGGGAATTCACCCCTCCACTTT. As protein: CASSEKAGNSPLHF.

This chain joins TRBV3-1 (or the pseudogene TRBV3-2) and TRBJ1-2; 10 positions agree with TRBD1. The germline V gene encodes CDR1 LGHDT and CDR2 YNNKEL (reference sequence). This CDR3 has 16 amino acids. V lost 4 bases, J lost 7 bases, and 12 bases stayed unmatched. CDR3 coding DNA: TGTGCCAGCAGCCTGCAGCCCGGGACAGGGGCTTTTGGCTACACCTTC. Translation gives CASSLQPGTGAFGYTF.

This clone was observed a single time. The rearrangement joins TRBV2 to TRBJ1-6; D may be TRBD1 (6 bases). Germline CDR1 reads SNHLY; CDR2 reads FYNNEI. V lost 7 bases and J 7 bases, leaving 17 bases between the germline ends. This CDR3 region has 15 residues. The CDR3 spells CASIPRTVHNSPLHF. CDR3 sequence (DNA): TGTGCCAGCATCCCCAGGACAGTACACAATTCACCCCTCCACTTT.

The rearrangement uses TRBV2 and TRBJ2-7, with a tentative D call TRBD2 (6 bases). There are 10 residues in the CDR3. V dropped 9 bases and J dropped 5 bases, with 8 bases sitting between them. Germline lookup yields CDR1 SNHLY and CDR2 FYNNEI. The CDR3 is CASWRDEQYF. CDR3 sequence (DNA): TGTGCCAGTTGGAGGGACGAGCAGTACTTC.

The CDR3 nucleotides read TGCGCCAGCAGCGCCGGACTAGCGGGGGGGATAGATACGCAGTATTTT. Residues: CASSAGLAGGIDTQYF. The chain carries TRBV5-1 and TRBJ2-3; 15 positions agree with TRBD2. CDR3 length: 16 residues. Germline CDR1 and CDR2: SGHRS and YFSETQ. Trimming removed 4 bases from V and 5 bases from J; junction bases left unmatched: 5. The full variable domain, with the rest looked up from reference TRBV5-1 and TRBJ2-3, is KAGVTQTPRYLIKTRGQQVTLSCSPISGHRSVSWYQQTPGQGLQFLFEYFSETQRNKGNFPGRFSGRQFSNSRSEMNVSTLELGDSALYLCASSAGLAGGIDTQYFGPGTRLTVL.

CDR3 coding DNA: TGTGCCAGCAGTGAATCAATTGGACAGGGGGCCACTGAAGCTTTCTTT. Its translation is CASSESIGQGATEAFF. The chain employs TRBV25-1 and TRBJ1-1, with 11 bases aligning to TRBD1. The CDR3 runs to 16 residues. Germline CDR1 and CDR2: MGHDK and SYGVNS. Germline trimming cut 1 base from V and 4 bases from J; bases unmatched to any gene: 5.

This chain links TRBV30 with TRBJ1-2; no firm D call. The germline CDR1 and CDR2 sequences are GTSNPN and SVGIG (reference sequence). There are 15 residues in the CDR3. Between the trimmed V and J ends, which lost 0 bases and 8 bases, there was a span of 19 bases. The CDR3 nucleotides are TGTGCCTGGAGTGTAGCGACCCCGACGGCGAACGGCTACACCTTC. It is translated as CAWSVATPTANGYTF. The full variable domain, in which reference TRBV30 and TRBJ1-2 provide the parts outside the CDR3, is SQTIHQWPATLVQPVGSPLSLECTVEGTSNPNLYWYRQAAGRGLQLLFYSVGIGQISSEVPQNLSASRPQDRQFILSSKKLLLSDSGFYLCAWSVATPTANGYTFGSGTRLTVV.

The CDR3 nucleotides are TGTGCCAGCAGCTTACGGGGTTTGGGGTACGAGCAGTACTTC. This sequence encodes CASSLRGLGYEQYF. The V gene is TRBV7-2, the J gene TRBJ2-7; tentatively, D is TRBD2 (5 bases). From germline, CDR1 is SGHTA and CDR2 FQGNSA. V lost 2 bases and J lost 4, with 12 bases in between. The CDR3 consists of 14 residues.

The rearrangement uses TRBV2 and TRBJ2-1; TRBD2 is a possible D gene (5 bases). The CDR3 has 15 residues. V gave up 7 bases and J gave up 5 bases, with 18 bases separating them. Germline-derived CDR1 and CDR2 are SNHLY and FYNNEI. CDR3 protein: CASTTPPGYHNEQFF. CDR3 coding DNA: TGTGCCAGCACAACTCCGCCGGGGTATCACAATGAGCAGTTCTTC.

The rearrangement uses TRBV5-1 and TRBJ2-5; tentatively, D is TRBD1 (6 bases). Trimming shortened V by 0 bases and J by 1 base, and 10 bases separated the two germline ends. The CDR3 loop spans 15 amino acids. The V gene's germline CDR1 is SGHRS and CDR2 YFSETQ. The CDR3 DNA follows: TGCGCCAGCAGCTTGGCTCGGGACACCCAAGAGACCCAGTACTTC. It codes for CASSLARDTQETQYF.

The chain couples TRBV5-1 to TRBJ2-3; a weak D match, TRBD1 (6 bases). V was shortened by 3 bases and J by 4 bases, with 21 bases between the two germline ends. Germline assignment: CDR1 SGHRS and CDR2 YFSETQ. This CDR3 comprises 17 residues. The CDR3 here is CASSSGLARGPADTQYF. The DNA for the CDR3 is TGCGCCAGCAGCTCTGGCCTGGCCAGGGGCCCCGCAGATACGCAGTATTTT. The full variable domain, in which reference TRBV5-1 and TRBJ2-3 provide the parts outside the CDR3, is KAGVTQTPRYLIKTRGQQVTLSCSPISGHRSVSWYQQTPGQGLQFLFEYFSETQRNKGNFPGRFSGRQFSNSRSEMNVSTLELGDSALYLCASSSGLARGPADTQYFGPGTRLTVL.

Comments on this clone: Other DNA sequences within the sample encode an identical CDR3. V and J are TRBV3-1 (or the pseudogene TRBV3-2) and TRBJ1-1; TRBD1 matches 8 bases. Trimming took 4 bases from V and 5 from J; bases not matched to a gene: 3. CDR1 and CDR2 (germline): LGHDT, YNNKEL (reference sequence). The CDR3 is 13 residues long. The CDR3 DNA follows: TGTGCCAGCAGCCGTACAGGGGGAACTGAAGCTTTCTTT. It yields the protein CASSRTGGTEAFF.